This TCR beta chain derives from a study of blood T cell repertoires in COVID-19. Study as a whole: Researchers got acute and convalescent COVID-19 samples from the United States, Italy and Spain. T cells, B-cell-depleted T cells, or PBMCs provided the cDNA or gDNA that served as material.

CDR1 and CDR2 (germline): SGHRS, YFSETQ. J gave up 0 bases and V 3 bases, and 0 bases lay outside the gene matches. The CDR3 contains 15 residues. In the original analysis: Reference gene primer amplification gave estimated nucleated cell counts. Using immunoSEQ multiplex PCR, the repertoire was profiled, and TCRdb retains in-frame clones only, with some absent. The V and J calls and clone size are taken from that table; D and trimming were inferred from the DNA. The data show some 64,000 clones, about three quarters seen once. The genes are TRBV5-1 and TRBJ2-5; 12 nucleotides match TRBD2. The sequenced sample was peripheral blood. This receptor was identified in a human donor in a cohort sampled during active COVID-19. The CDR3 DNA sequence: TGCGCCAGCAGCTCTAGCGGGGGGGACCAAGAGACCCAGTACTTC. This sequence encodes CASSSSGGDQETQYF.